Shown below are 32 T cell receptor beta chains from a single sample sequenced in a study of CD8+CD57+ T cells in acquired aplastic anemia. The use of genomic DNA as template underpinned the TCR beta VDJ and CDR3 profiling. TCRdb itself ran the reads through MiXCR, one entry per CDR3 protein. Counted here are some 200,000 distinct CDR3 sequences, approximately 60% occurring once; the ten biggest clones make up 25% to 30%. Sequencing used sorted CD4+, CD8+, or CD8+CD57+ T cells (not recorded which) from PBMCs. Receptor source: a human donor in good health.

This clonotype has a handful of counts. The genes are TRBV27 and TRBJ2-1; unclear D gene. CDR1 is MNHEY, CDR2 SMNVEV, per germline (reference sequence). The CDR3 loop spans 14 amino acids. Trimming removed 2 bases at V and 3 bases at J, with 8 bases between. CDR3 sequence: CASSLTPSYNEQFF. The CDR3 DNA reads TGTGCCAGCAGTTTAACCCCTAGCTACAATGAGCAGTTCTTC.

The chain recombines TRBV24-1 with TRBJ1-4; unclear D gene. The CDR3 consists of 14 residues. The germline V and J ends were trimmed by 5 bases and 7 bases, with 13 bases remaining between them. The germline gives CDR1 KGHDR, CDR2 SFDVKD. Written as DNA, the CDR3 is TGTGCCACCAGTGGAGGCCGACGGAGTGAAAAACTGTTTTTT. Translating it yields CATSGGRRSEKLFF.

The gene calls are TRBV7-6 and TRBJ2-7; possible D gene TRBD2, 6 bases. Trimming cost V 0 bases and J 2 bases, with 11 bases left between them. This CDR3 is 15 amino acids long. The germline V gene encodes CDR1 SGHVS and CDR2 FNYEAQ. CDR3 in amino acids: CASSLASGFPYEQYF. The CDR3 nucleotides are TGTGCCAGCAGCTTAGCTAGCGGTTTCCCCTACGAGCAGTACTTC.

This clonotype was counted a few times. The chain is built from TRBV6-6 and TRBJ2-7, with 8 nucleotides matching TRBD2. Looked up from germline, CDR1 is MNHNY and CDR2 is SVGAGI (reference sequence). The CDR3 consists of 14 residues. The V gene end was trimmed by 3 bases and the J gene end by 6 bases; junction bases not matched to a gene: 7. CDR3 region: CASSYSGTSGEQYF. The CDR3 region has the DNA TGTGCCAGCAGTTATAGCGGGACATCTGGCGAGCAGTACTTC.

J is TRBJ1-1 and V is TRBV7-2; the match to TRBD1 covers 7 bases. The germline CDR1 and CDR2 sequences are SGHTA and FQGNSA. This CDR3 comprises 15 residues. Trimming at V came to 4 bases and at J to 1 base, leaving 6 bases not matched to a gene. The CDR3 DNA follows: TGTGCCAGCAGCTCCGCCGGGACAGCGAACACTGAAGCTTTCTTT. This translates into CASSSAGTANTEAFF.

The V and J genes are TRBV20-1 and TRBJ1-6, with a weak D call TRBD1 (5 bases). The CDR3 loop spans 14 amino acids. The V gene lost 6 bases and the J gene lost 5 bases, with 14 bases spanning the gap. Germline CDR1 and CDR2: DFQATT and SNEGSKA (reference sequence). The DNA for the CDR3 is TGCAGTGCGTGGACCGGGGGGAATAATTCACCCCTCCACTTT. This sequence encodes CSAWTGGNNSPLHF.

The chain has TRBV7-9 and TRBJ1-4; 9 bases match TRBD1. V lost 5 bases and J lost 7; bases outside the gene matches: 11. This CDR3 is 16 amino acids long. CDR1 and CDR2 (germline): SEHNR, FQNEAQ (reference sequence). CDR3 residues: CASSPYLGTGSEKLFF. CDR3 nucleotide sequence: TGTGCCAGCAGCCCCTACCTTGGGACAGGGAGTGAAAAACTGTTTTTT.

Turning to this clonotype: A much larger clone differs from this one at a single base, so this may be a read error. The J gene is TRBJ1-5, the V gene TRBV4-3; 7 nucleotides agree with TRBD1. This CDR3 is built from 17 residues. V was clipped by 2 bases and J by 7 bases; unmatched bases: 14. Germline values: CDR1 LGHNA, CDR2 YSLEER. The CDR3, as DNA: TGCGCCAGCAGCCAATTAGTCCCCACAGGGGACGGACAGCCCCAGCATTTT. This gives the protein CASSQLVPTGDGQPQHF.

V gene TRBV20-1 combines with J gene TRBJ2-7, with D perhaps given as TRBD1 or TRBD2 (5 bases each). Germline V gene lookup returns CDR1 DFQATT and CDR2 SNEGSKA (reference sequence). This CDR3 spans 14 amino acids. The V and J ends lost 6 bases and 6 bases respectively, with 21 bases between them. CDR3 sequence (DNA): TGCAGTGCCGTCAAAGACCTTCTTGGGGGCGAGCAGTACTTC. This sequence encodes CSAVKDLLGGEQYF.

Points on this clonotype: One junction end disagrees with the germline gene, perhaps due to a read error. The V call is TRBV2, the J call TRBJ1-1; D is unresolved. This CDR3 is built from 14 residues. The germline V gene has CDR1 SNHLY and CDR2 FYNNEI. CDR3 in DNA: TGTGCCAGCAGTGAGGACCGGATGAACACTGAAGCCTTCTTT. Protein sequence: CASSEDRMNTEAFF. Together with reference TRBV2 and TRBJ1-1, the CDR3 gives the full variable domain: EPEVTQTPSHQVTQMGQEVILRCVPISNHLYFYWYRQILGQKVEFLVSFYNNEISEKSEIFDDQFSVERPDGSNFTLKIRSTKLEDSAMYFCASSEDRMNTEAFFGQGTRLTVV.

In its sample, this clonotype was seen once. This rearrangement joins TRBV24-1 to TRBJ1-2; D gene unclear. Germline lookup yields CDR1 KGHDR and CDR2 SFDVKD. Trimming removed 3 bases at V and 4 bases at J, with 26 bases between. The CDR3 contains 19 residues. The CDR3 nucleotides are TGTGCCACCAGTGATAGTATGGATGCACTGGATATTCGGGGCTATGGCTACACCTTC. This encodes CATSDSMDALDIRGYGYTF.

There are many counts of this clonotype. The CDR3 sequence is CASSLAGVTPAYEQYF. As DNA, the CDR3 is TGCGCCAGCAGCTTGGCCGGGGTGACACCAGCCTACGAGCAGTACTTC. V and J are TRBV5-1 and TRBJ2-7, with D tentatively TRBD2 (5 bases). CDR1 is SGHRS, CDR2 YFSETQ, per germline. This CDR3 has 16 amino acids. V was shortened by 0 bases and J by 2 bases, with 15 bases between the two germline ends.

The rearrangement uses TRBV20-1 and TRBJ1-6; D is ambiguous. Germline V gene lookup returns CDR1 DFQATT and CDR2 SNEGSKA (reference sequence). The V gene lost 3 bases and the J gene lost 9 bases, with 15 bases spanning the gap. This CDR3 spans 14 amino acids. CDR3 loop: CSASKGEEASPLHF. CDR3 nucleotide sequence: TGCAGTGCTAGCAAGGGTGAGGAAGCTTCACCCCTCCACTTT.

V is TRBV7-3 and J is TRBJ2-7, with 8 bases that match TRBD1. The length of the CDR3 is 16 residues. After removal of 4 bases from V and 5 bases from J, the junction contained 13 bases not matched to a gene. Germline V CDR1 and CDR2: SGHTA, FQGTGA. Here the CDR3 DNA reads TGTGCCAGCAGCTCGACAGGGGTTGGAACGGGGGACGAGCAGTACTTC. Residues: CASSSTGVGTGDEQYF.

The CDR3 loop reads CASGLSYDRVIPPPSYEQYF. Here the CDR3 DNA reads TGTGCTAGTGGTTTGAGTTACGACAGGGTCATCCCCCCCCCCTCCTACGAGCAGTACTTC. This chain links TRBV12-5 with TRBJ2-7, with 7 bases matching TRBD1. Per the germline V gene, CDR1 is LGHNT and CDR2 is FRNRAP. This CDR3 region has 20 residues. With 2 bases clipped from V and 0 bases from J, the junction kept 19 bases outside the gene matches.

This chain joins TRBV7-8 and TRBJ1-5, with D perhaps TRBD1 (6 bases). The last part of the DNA fits TRBJ2-3 better; the J call may be wrong. Germline CDR1 is SGHVS and CDR2 is FQNEAQ. The CDR3 runs 15 residues. CDR3 sequence (DNA): TGTGCCAGCAGCCAGGGGCCGGGAAGCACAGATACGCAGTATTTT. This gives the protein CASSQGPGSTDTQYF.

This rearrangement joins TRBV7-2 to TRBJ1-5; D not certain. Germline lookup yields CDR1 SGHTA and CDR2 FQGNSA. The CDR3 sequence is 13 residues long. The V end was cut by 3 bases, the J end by 3 bases, with 6 bases between. In DNA, the CDR3 is TGTGCCAGCAGCTTGGGATTCAATCAGCCCCAGCATTTT. This codes for CASSLGFNQPQHF.

Relative to its sample, this clonotype is medium-sized. The chain carries TRBV5-8 and TRBJ2-7, with unresolved D. The V gene's germline CDR1 is SGHTS and CDR2 YDEGEE. This CDR3 is built from 11 residues. Trimming removed 0 bases at V and 2 bases at J, with 0 bases between. The CDR3 nucleotides are TGTGCCAGCAGCTTGGCCTACGAGCAGTACTTC. As protein: CASSLAYEQYF.

This clonotype has just a few counts. The chain has TRBV19 and TRBJ1-4; TRBD1 agrees at 8 bases. The CDR3 covers 14 residues. The germline V gene encodes CDR1 LNHDA and CDR2 SQIVND (reference sequence). The ends lost 5 bases at V and 8 bases at J; junction bases unmatched: 7. Here the CDR3 reads CASSDRGAREKLFF. CDR3 in DNA: TGTGCCAGTAGTGACAGGGGAGCTAGGGAAAAACTGTTTTTT.

The V and J genes are TRBV12-3 or TRBV12-4 and TRBJ2-1; TRBD1 might be the D (5 bases). The closer fit of TRBJ2-7 to the DNA end suggests the J call may be wrong. The CDR3 totals 14 residues. The CDR3 loop reads CASSLNLQVGEQYF. CDR3 DNA sequence: TGTGCCAGCAGTTTAAACCTACAGGTGGGCGAGCAGTACTTC.

This clonotype was observed a handful of times. The chain recombines TRBV5-1 with TRBJ2-7; TRBD1 is a possible D gene (5 bases). Germline CDR1 and CDR2: SGHRS and YFSETQ. Between the trimmed V and J ends, which lost 4 bases and 1 base, there was a span of 12 bases. The CDR3 has 14 residues. The CDR3 nucleotides read TGCGCCAGCAGCAAGTCAGGGCTTTCCTACGAGCAGTACTTC. Amino acids: CASSKSGLSYEQYF. The whole variable domain, remainder taken from reference TRBV5-1 and TRBJ2-7, is KAGVTQTPRYLIKTRGQQVTLSCSPISGHRSVSWYQQTPGQGLQFLFEYFSETQRNKGNFPGRFSGRQFSNSRSEMNVSTLELGDSALYLCASSKSGLSYEQYFGPGTRLTVT.

This clonotype has just a few counts. The genes are TRBV2 and TRBJ2-7; TRBD2 matches 12 bases. Germline trimming cut 6 bases from V and 4 bases from J; bases unmatched to any gene: 7. Germline assignment: CDR1 SNHLY and CDR2 FYNNEI. The CDR3 is 15 amino acids. The CDR3 DNA is TGTGCCAGCAGGGTGACTAGCGGGAGTGGGTACGAGCAGTACTTC. Its translation is CASRVTSGSGYEQYF.

The chain has TRBV12-3 or TRBV12-4 and TRBJ2-3; D not resolved. The CDR3 extends over 12 amino acids. V lost 3 bases and J lost 6, with 7 bases in between. The CDR3 DNA follows: TGTGCCAGCAGTTTTCTTGGGGATACGCAGTATTTT. Amino acid sequence: CASSFLGDTQYF.

J is TRBJ1-1 and V is TRBV15; weak D call: TRBD1 (5 bases). The CDR3 contains 13 residues. Germline-derived CDR1 and CDR2 are LNHNV and YYDKDF (reference sequence). V shed 1 base and J shed 3 bases, with 6 bases lying between them. The chain's CDR3 is CATSRGQYTEAFF. CDR3 DNA sequence: TGTGCCACCAGCAGAGGACAGTACACTGAAGCTTTCTTT.

Note on this clonotype: This clone may be a read error of a much larger clone one base away. The chain joins TRBV3-1 to TRBJ2-7; possible D gene TRBD1, 5 bases. V lost 4 bases to trimming and J lost 6 bases, with 13 bases between them. CDR3 length: 13 residues. Germline CDR1 reads LGHDT; CDR2 reads YNNKEL (reference sequence). The CDR3 region is CASSPKTVFEQYF. The CDR3 DNA reads as TGTGCCAGCAGCCCCAAGACAGTGTTCGAGCAGTACTTC.

The V gene is TRBV12-3 or TRBV12-4, the J gene TRBJ2-1, with 13 bases that match TRBD2. Unmatched junction bases numbered 7, after V lost 6 bases and J lost 8 bases. This CDR3 contains 15 residues. The CDR3 DNA reads as TGTGCCAGCAGCCCCGGACTAGCGGGAGTGTATGAGCAGTTCTTC. It specifies CASSPGLAGVYEQFF.

The chain uses TRBV19 and TRBJ2-5; D gene unclear. The V end was cut by 7 bases, the J end by 2 bases, with 11 bases between. CDR1 is LNHDA, CDR2 SQIVND, per germline (reference sequence). CDR3 length equals 13 residues. CDR3 DNA sequence: TGTGCCAGTACCCCAAGGCCTCAAGAGACCCAGTACTTC. Residues: CASTPRPQETQYF.

The rearrangement uses TRBV7-2 and TRBJ2-7; unclear D gene. The CDR3 totals 11 residues. The V and J ends lost 8 bases and 0 bases respectively, with 5 bases between them. Germline V CDR1 and CDR2: SGHTA, FQGNSA. CDR3 in amino acids: CASQSSYEQYF. The CDR3 coding sequence is TGTGCCAGCCAAAGCTCCTACGAGCAGTACTTC. Combining the CDR3 with reference TRBV7-2 and TRBJ2-7 gives the whole variable domain GAGVSQSPSNKVTEKGKDVELRCDPISGHTALYWYRQSLGQGLEFLIYFQGNSAPDKSGLPSDRFSAERTGGSVSTLTIQRTQQEDSAVYLCASQSSYEQYFGPGTRLTVT.

In regard to this clonotype: The junction differs from germline at one of its ends, possibly a read error. The chain's CDR3 is CASSQDRGWGEKLFF. The CDR3 DNA follows: TGCGCCAGCAGCCAAGATAGGGGTTGGGGTGAAAAACTGTTTTTT. The chain joins TRBV5-5 to TRBJ1-4; D possibly corresponds to TRBD1 (5 bases). Germline lookup yields CDR1 SGHKS and CDR2 YYEKEE (reference sequence). This CDR3 has 15 residues. Drawing the rest from reference TRBV5-5 and TRBJ1-4, the complete variable domain is DAGVTQSPTHLIKTRGQQVTLRCSPISGHKSVSWYQQVLGQGPQFIFQYYEKEERGRGNFPDRFSARQFPNYSSELNVNALLLGDSALYLCASSQDRGWGEKLFFGSGTQLSVL.

The chain carries TRBV5-4 and TRBJ2-6; the match to TRBD2 covers 7 bases. The CDR3 extends over 13 amino acids. V was clipped by 3 bases and J by 11 bases; unmatched bases: 5. Germline CDR1 SGHNT, CDR2 YYREEE (reference sequence). CDR3 nucleotides: TGTGCCAGCAGCTGGGGAGGGTCCTACGTCCTGACTTTC. Its translation: CASSWGGSYVLTF. The entire variable domain, with the rest obtained from reference TRBV5-4 and TRBJ2-6, is as follows: ETGVTQSPTHLIKTRGQQVTLRCSSQSGHNTVSWYQQALGQGPQFIFQYYREEENGRGNFPPRFSGLQFPNYSSELNVNALELDDSALYLCASSWGGSYVLTFGAGSRLTVL.

The chain employs TRBV24-1 and TRBJ1-4; D remains ambiguous. V lost 8 bases and J 7 bases, leaving 16 bases between the germline ends. Germline assignment: CDR1 KGHDR and CDR2 SFDVKD. The CDR3 is made up of 14 amino acids. DNA for the CDR3: TGTGCCACCATCGGACCCAAATGTAGTGAAAAACTGTTTTTT. It codes for CATIGPKCSEKLFF.

Of note for this clonotype: This may come from a read error, since a much larger clone is one base off. The chain has TRBV29-1 and TRBJ2-7; D gene uncertain. V lost 4 bases and J lost 5, with 15 bases in between. CDR3 length: 13 amino acids. Germline lookup yields CDR1 SQVTM and CDR2 ANQGSEA. CDR3 amino acids: CSVGLVGTHEQYF. CDR3 sequence (DNA): TGCAGCGTTGGGCTAGTAGGCACCCACGAGCAGTACTTC.